This T cell receptor (beta chain) was found in a study of long-term antiretroviral therapy in people with HIV. Concerning this clone: What it recognizes is unknown.

With 5 bases clipped from V and 6 bases from J, the junction kept 12 bases outside the gene matches. CDR3 size: 16 residues. CDR1 and CDR2 from the germline V gene are KGHSH and LQKENI. This was the immunoSEQ v3.0 assay at survey level. Generated by immunoSEQ multiplex PCR, the TCRdb table keeps only in-frame clones and is missing some. The profile shows 20,000 or so clones, about 76% of them singletons. Study-level results: HIV repertoires spanned narrower CDR3 length ranges than controls. Records did not include ART adherence, viral resistance or therapy changes. Clones showing expansion before ART dominated the repertoire at all time points.

The V and J genes are TRBV18 and TRBJ2-1; the match to TRBD1 covers 8 bases. The sample consisted of unsorted PBMCs, taken 0.1 years before starting antiretroviral therapy. The sequence derives from a man aged 40-49 years with HIV. The CDR3 here is CASSRTWGTGGNEQFF. The CDR3 DNA reads as TGTGCCAGCTCAAGAACTTGGGGAACAGGGGGCAATGAGCAGTTCTTC.